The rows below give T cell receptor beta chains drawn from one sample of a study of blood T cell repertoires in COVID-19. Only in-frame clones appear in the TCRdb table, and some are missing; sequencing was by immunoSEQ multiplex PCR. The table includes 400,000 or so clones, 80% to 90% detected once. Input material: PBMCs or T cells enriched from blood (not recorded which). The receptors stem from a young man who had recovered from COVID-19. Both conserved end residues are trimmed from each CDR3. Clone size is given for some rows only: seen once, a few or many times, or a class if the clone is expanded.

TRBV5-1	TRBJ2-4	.	ASSLLSPDRVRGGKNIQY
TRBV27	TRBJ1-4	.	ASRTTGGVNEKLF
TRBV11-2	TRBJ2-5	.	ASSLGGAAGGGETQY
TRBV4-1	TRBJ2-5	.	ASSLDRETQY
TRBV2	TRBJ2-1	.	ASSEMGSGGSYNEQF
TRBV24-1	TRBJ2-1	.	ATSGHPGTDGNEQF
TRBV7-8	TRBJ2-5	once	ASSLYYTDSTETQY
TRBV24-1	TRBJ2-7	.	ATSDPGTGAPEQY
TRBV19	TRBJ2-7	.	ASRTGAGSYEQY
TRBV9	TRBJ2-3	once	ASSAWTSGSTDTQY
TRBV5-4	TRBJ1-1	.	ASSPPGNTEAF
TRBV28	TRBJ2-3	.	ASSPGLVGPPDTQY
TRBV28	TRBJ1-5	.	ASRETGDGNQPQH
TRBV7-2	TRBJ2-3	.	ASSLAVSGSPHTQY
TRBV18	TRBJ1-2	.	ASSPRQANYGYT
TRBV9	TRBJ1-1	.	ASSVDTASEAF
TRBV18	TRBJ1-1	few	ASSPDRSHTEAF
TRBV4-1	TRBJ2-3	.	ASSPGSGPTDTQY
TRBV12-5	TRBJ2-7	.	ASGTGQGDEQY
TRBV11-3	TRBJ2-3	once	ASSFGIAGSTDTQY
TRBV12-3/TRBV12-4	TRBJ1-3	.	ASSFEGGNTIY
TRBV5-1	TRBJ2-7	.	ASSFLHGTGANSYEQY
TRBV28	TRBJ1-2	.	ASSSGGMHGYT
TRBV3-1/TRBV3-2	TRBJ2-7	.	ASSQGQGASYEQY
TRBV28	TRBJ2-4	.	ASSPPGLSGAKNIQY
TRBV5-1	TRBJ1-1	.	ASSLETGSFTEAF
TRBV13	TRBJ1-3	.	ASSLFQGNPGNTIY
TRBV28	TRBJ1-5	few	ASSLPTGGLRQPQH
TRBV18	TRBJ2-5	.	ASSLRRPGQGQETQY
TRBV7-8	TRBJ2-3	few	ASSSGLHEFTDTQY
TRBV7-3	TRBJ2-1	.	ASSPASGRAGEQF
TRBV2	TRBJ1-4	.	ASSEVSDEKLF
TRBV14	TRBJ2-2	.	ASSQGNSGIPTGELF
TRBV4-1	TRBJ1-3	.	ASSQEGGAGNTIY
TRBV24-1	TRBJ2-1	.	ATSRLAVSQQF
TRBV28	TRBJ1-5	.	ASEGGANQPQH
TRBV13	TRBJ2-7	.	ASSAGTGGSEQY
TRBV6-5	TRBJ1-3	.	ASSSRAGGSGNTIY
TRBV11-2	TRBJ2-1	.	ASSPSPGLAGNNEQF
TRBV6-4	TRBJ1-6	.	ASSDGAGDSPLH
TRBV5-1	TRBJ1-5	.	ASSFGTAGNQPQH
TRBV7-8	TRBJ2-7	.	ASEAAGQGVYEQY
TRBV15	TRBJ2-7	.	ATSGDRAYEQY
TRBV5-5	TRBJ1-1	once	ASSFSGTEAF